The 25 T cell receptor beta chains below all came from one sample that was sequenced in a study of T-cell reconstitution after alpha-beta-depleted transplantation in children. A TCRbeta library incorporating unique molecular identifiers was prepared. TCRdb used MiXCR to reprocess the PCR reads, holding one entry per CDR3 protein. This table has 450,000 to 600,000 distinct CDR3 sequences, 10% to 15% appearing once. The sample consisted of PBMCs, mostly from graft donor cells, taken 360 days after TCRalphabeta/CD19-depleted stem cell transplant. These receptors came from a male patient aged 10-17 years who had a stem cell transplant for acute myeloid leukemia, so the T cells may come from the graft donor.

This clonotype showed up just a few times. The genes are TRBV10-3 and TRBJ2-2, with D hard to call. The CDR3 extends over 16 amino acids. CDR1 and CDR2 (germline): ENHRY, SYGVKD. V was clipped by 1 base and J by 1 base, with 10 bases between them. CDR3 amino acids: CAISELPGGNTGELFF. CDR3 DNA: TGTGCCATCAGTGAGTTACCGGGTGGGAACACCGGGGAGCTGTTTTTT.

This clonotype was found a few times. The gene calls are TRBV7-8 and TRBJ2-7; 10 bases are shared with TRBD2. The ends lost 0 bases at V and 0 bases at J; junction bases unmatched: 5. CDR1 and CDR2 (germline): SGHVS, FQNEAQ. This CDR3 is built from 17 residues. Here the CDR3 reads CASSLAGLALSSYEQYF. The CDR3 region has the DNA TGTGCCAGCAGCTTAGCGGGACTAGCGCTCAGCTCCTACGAGCAGTACTTC.

J is TRBJ2-1 and V is TRBV20-1, with TRBD2 matching 15 bases. This CDR3 has 15 residues. Trimming at V came to 6 bases and at J to 6 bases, leaving 6 bases not matched to a gene. In germline, CDR1 is DFQATT, CDR2 SNEGSKA (reference sequence). The DNA for the CDR3 is TGCAGTGCGTCGGGACTAGCGGGAGGCATCAATGAGCAGTTCTTC. Encoded protein: CSASGLAGGINEQFF.

This chain connects TRBV11-2 to TRBJ1-5; maybe TRBD1 (6 bases). V dropped 1 base and J dropped 2 bases, with 15 bases sitting between them. The CDR3 is 17 amino acids. Per germline, CDR1 SGHAT and CDR2 FQNNGV. CDR3 sequence: CASSLVEGQGCNQPQHF. CDR3 coding DNA: TGTGCCAGCAGCTTAGTGGAGGGACAAGGATGCAATCAGCCCCAGCATTTT.

The gene calls are TRBV29-1 and TRBJ2-5; D perhaps matches TRBD2 (6 bases). Trimming took 1 base from V and 2 from J, leaving 14 bases between them. CDR3 size: 15 residues. Germline V CDR1 and CDR2: SQVTM, ANQGSEA. CDR3 in amino acids: CSVEGRREPQETQYF. DNA of the CDR3: TGCAGCGTTGAAGGGCGGAGGGAGCCTCAAGAGACCCAGTACTTC.

The chain recombines TRBV5-6 with TRBJ2-7; TRBD2 aligns across 12 bases. The CDR3 length is 16 residues. Germline V gene sequence: CDR1 SGHDT, CDR2 YYEEEE. J was trimmed by 4 bases and V by 4 bases; bases with no gene match: 9. This CDR3 reads CASSARLAGAAYEQYF. The CDR3 DNA sequence: TGTGCCAGCAGCGCCCGACTAGCGGGAGCGGCGTACGAGCAGTACTTC.

The chain combines TRBV4-2 with TRBJ2-7; D may correspond to TRBD1 or TRBD2 (6 bases each). Trimming removed 4 bases from V and 5 bases from J, with 18 bases in between. The CDR3 has 15 residues. Germline CDR1 LGHNA, CDR2 YNFKEQ. The CDR3 DNA is TGTGCCAGCAGCCGCGGGACAACCTTGGGCCACGAGCAGTACTTC. It is translated as CASSRGTTLGHEQYF.

V is TRBV24-1 and J is TRBJ2-2; D is unclear. This CDR3 is built from 16 residues. Per germline, CDR1 KGHDR and CDR2 SFDVKD. Deletions cut 3 bases from V and 5 bases from J, with 15 bases between. DNA for the CDR3: TGTGCCACCAGTGATGAATCGTTGCAGTGGACCGGGGAGCTGTTTTTT. Amino acids: CATSDESLQWTGELFF.

This clonotype was counted ten times or more. This chain uses TRBV29-1 with TRBJ2-1, with 7 positions matching TRBD2. Germline V gives CDR1 SQVTM, CDR2 ANQGSEA. This CDR3 has 14 amino acids. J lost 7 bases, V lost 2 bases, and 8 bases had no gene match. CDR3 coding DNA: TGCAGCGTTGAATGGGAGGGGCGGAGGAATGAGCAGTTCTTC. Protein: CSVEWEGRRNEQFF.

This clonotype was seen many times. J is TRBJ2-1 and V is TRBV30; D may be TRBD1 (6 bases). CDR3 length: 11 residues. V was trimmed by 5 bases and J by 10 bases, leaving 12 bases between them. Germline lookup yields CDR1 GTSNPN and CDR2 SVGIG (reference sequence). The CDR3 spells CAWVGTNEQFF. CDR3 sequence (DNA): TGTGCCTGGGTGGGGACAAACGAGCAGTTCTTC.

CDR3 loop: CASSEHRAREGELFF. Written as DNA, the CDR3 is TGTGCCAGCAGTGAACACAGGGCTAGAGAAGGGGAGCTGTTTTTT. The chain recombines TRBV25-1 with TRBJ2-2; weak D call: TRBD1 (6 bases). The CDR3 contains 15 residues. Germline V CDR1 and CDR2: MGHDK, SYGVNS. Between the trimmed V and J ends, which lost 2 bases and 8 bases, there was a span of 15 bases.

This clonotype was recorded a few times. V usage is TRBV6-5 and J usage is TRBJ2-1, with D possibly matching TRBD1 (5 bases). Germline assignment: CDR1 MNHEY and CDR2 SVGAGI. This CDR3 spans 15 amino acids. Trimming took off 2 bases at V and 1 base at J, with 9 bases between the two ends. CDR3 bases: TGTGCCAGCAGTTACCGCAGGGCATCCTACAATGAGCAGTTCTTC. Residues: CASSYRRASYNEQFF.

The V and J genes are TRBV28 and TRBJ2-1; TRBD2 agrees at 8 bases. CDR1 and CDR2 (germline): MDHEN, SYDVKM. After removal of 5 bases from V and 4 bases from J, the junction contained 7 bases not matched to a gene. The CDR3 is 15 residues long. The CDR3: CASSPTGTRYNEQFF. Written as DNA, the CDR3 is TGTGCCAGCAGTCCCACCGGGACTAGATACAATGAGCAGTTCTTC.

The chain carries TRBV29-1 and TRBJ1-2, with D perhaps TRBD1 (6 bases). The V and J ends lost 6 bases and 1 base respectively, with 12 bases between them. Per germline, CDR1 SQVTM and CDR2 ANQGSEA. The CDR3 loop spans 13 amino acids. The CDR3 protein is CSVPGHLNYGYTF. CDR3 DNA sequence: TGCAGCGTCCCGGGACACCTTAACTATGGCTACACCTTC.

There are a few counts of this clonotype. The rearrangement joins TRBV28 to TRBJ1-3; TRBD1 is a possible D gene (6 bases). Germline V gene sequence: CDR1 MDHEN, CDR2 SYDVKM. Trimming left V 5 bases short and J 3 bases short, with 11 bases between. The CDR3 loop spans 14 amino acids. The CDR3: CASSPLQGGNTIYF. The CDR3, as DNA: TGTGCCAGCAGTCCCTTACAGGGTGGAAACACCATATATTTT.

This clonotype showed up just a few times. The chain carries TRBV28 and TRBJ2-1; 11 nucleotides line up with TRBD1. Germline CDR1 and CDR2: MDHEN and SYDVKM. Trimming removed 8 bases from V and 10 bases from J; junction bases left unmatched: 7. The CDR3 runs 13 residues. CDR3 loop: CASLGQGALEQFF. CDR3 bases: TGTGCCAGCCTAGGACAGGGGGCTTTGGAGCAGTTCTTC.

This clonotype was counted ten times or more. The rearrangement links TRBV28 to TRBJ1-2, with a tentative D call TRBD1 (5 bases). The germline gives CDR1 MDHEN, CDR2 SYDVKM. The V end lost 3 bases, the J end lost 4 bases, and 15 bases lay between the germline ends. This CDR3 has 15 amino acids. The CDR3 is CASSLKGIPLYGYTF. The CDR3 coding sequence is TGTGCCAGCAGTTTGAAGGGGATTCCTCTCTATGGCTACACCTTC.

This clonotype has a count of ten or more. The chain couples TRBV28 to TRBJ2-2; 7 nucleotides match TRBD1. Germline V CDR1 and CDR2: MDHEN, SYDVKM. Trimming at V came to 3 bases and at J to 4 bases, leaving 5 bases not matched to a gene. The CDR3 runs to 15 residues. CDR3 in amino acids: CASSFLGGPTGELFF. CDR3 nucleotide sequence: TGTGCCAGCAGTTTCTTAGGGGGCCCCACCGGGGAGCTGTTTTTT. Complete variable domain (other parts from reference TRBV28 and TRBJ2-2): DVKVTQSSRYLVKRTGEKVFLECVQDMDHENMFWYRQDPGLGLRLIYFSYDVKMKEKGDIPEGYSVSREKKERFSLILESASTNQTSMYLCASSFLGGPTGELFFGEGSRLTVL.

V is TRBV7-2 and J is TRBJ2-3; D is uncertain. The V end was cut by 2 bases, the J end by 2 bases, with 11 bases between. Germline CDR1 and CDR2: SGHTA and FQGNSA. The CDR3 is 15 residues long. In nucleotides, the CDR3 is TGTGCCAGCAGCTTACCCCCCGGAAACACAGATACGCAGTATTTT. Its translation: CASSLPPGNTDTQYF. The whole variable domain, filled in from reference TRBV7-2 and TRBJ2-3, reads GAGVSQSPSNKVTEKGKDVELRCDPISGHTALYWYRQSLGQGLEFLIYFQGNSAPDKSGLPSDRFSAERTGGSVSTLTIQRTQQEDSAVYLCASSLPPGNTDTQYFGPGTRLTVL.

The table lists this clonotype with many counts. The chain joins TRBV14 to TRBJ2-5; D unclear. The CDR3 covers 14 residues. The germline gives CDR1 SGHDN, CDR2 FVKESK. Trimming cost V 0 bases and J 0 bases, with 5 bases left between them. In nucleotides, the CDR3 is TGTGCCAGCAGCCAAGACGGGTACCAAGAGACCCAGTACTTC. Residues: CASSQDGYQETQYF.

The V and J genes are TRBV28 and TRBJ1-2; 11 bases fit TRBD1. V dropped 7 bases and J dropped 4; count of bases not matched to a gene: 8. CDR1 and CDR2 from the germline V gene are MDHEN and SYDVKM. CDR3 length: 15 amino acids. As DNA, the CDR3 is TGTGCCAGCACCCTCGGGGGACAGGGGGTCTATGGCTACACCTTC. The encoded protein is CASTLGGQGVYGYTF.

This chain joins TRBV7-2 and TRBJ2-2; D unresolved. The CDR3 spans 14 residues. The germline V gene encodes CDR1 SGHTA and CDR2 FQGNSA. V was shortened by 1 base and J by 7 bases, with 10 bases between the two germline ends. The CDR3 loop reads CASSLVLLGGELFF. As DNA, the CDR3 is TGTGCCAGCAGCTTAGTGCTACTCGGCGGGGAGCTGTTTTTT.

The chain is built from TRBV7-3 and TRBJ2-4, with D perhaps being TRBD1 or TRBD2 (5 bases each). The V gene's germline CDR1 is SGHTA and CDR2 FQGTGA. The CDR3 length is 14 residues. The V end was cut by 5 bases, the J end by 8 bases, with 16 bases between. The CDR3 protein is CASSRDPGVDIQYF. CDR3 in DNA: TGTGCCAGCAGCCGGGACCCCGGCGTAGACATTCAGTACTTC.

This rearrangement joins TRBV30 to TRBJ2-7; a weak D match, TRBD2 (5 bases). Germline V CDR1 and CDR2: GTSNPN, SVGIG (reference sequence). The CDR3 contains 13 residues. V lost 0 bases, J lost 3 bases, and 9 bases lay in between. CDR3 bases: TGTGCCTGGAGTGTCGAGGGTTACTACGAGCAGTACTTC. This translates into CAWSVEGYYEQYF. The whole variable domain, filled in from reference TRBV30 and TRBJ2-7, reads SQTIHQWPATLVQPVGSPLSLECTVEGTSNPNLYWYRQAAGRGLQLLFYSVGIGQISSEVPQNLSASRPQDRQFILSSKKLLLSDSGFYLCAWSVEGYYEQYFGPGTRLTVT.

This clonotype has a handful of counts. The chain is built from TRBV9 and TRBJ2-6; D tentatively reads TRBD1 or TRBD2 (5 bases each). The ends were cut back, 4 bases at V and 1 base at J, with 18 bases in the middle. The CDR3 is made up of 18 amino acids. Germline loops: CDR1 SGDLS, CDR2 YYNGEE. This chain's CDR3 is CASSTPSRGTSGANVLTF. For the CDR3, the DNA is TGTGCCAGCAGCACTCCCTCCCGGGGCACATCTGGGGCCAACGTCCTGACTTTC.